A few counts support the clone carrying this TCR beta chain. The CDR3 loop spans 12 amino acids. Germline CDR1 is SGHNT and CDR2 is YYREEE (reference sequence). Trimming removed 4 bases at V and 4 bases at J, with 7 bases between. The data stem from a study of control samples from healthy donors and cancer patients. The method was immunoSEQ multiplex PCR; TCRdb's version includes in-frame clones alone and lacks a portion of them. The data show a few hundred thousand clones, with more than 80% seen just once and roughly 6.4% held by the top ten. The V call is TRBV5-4, the J call TRBJ2-3; D not certain. The specimen was PBMCs. The sequence derives from a man between 35 and 55 years old with head and neck cancer. The CDR3 spells CASSVAADTQYF. CDR3 DNA: TGTGCCAGCAGCGTCGCTGCAGATACGCAGTATTTT.